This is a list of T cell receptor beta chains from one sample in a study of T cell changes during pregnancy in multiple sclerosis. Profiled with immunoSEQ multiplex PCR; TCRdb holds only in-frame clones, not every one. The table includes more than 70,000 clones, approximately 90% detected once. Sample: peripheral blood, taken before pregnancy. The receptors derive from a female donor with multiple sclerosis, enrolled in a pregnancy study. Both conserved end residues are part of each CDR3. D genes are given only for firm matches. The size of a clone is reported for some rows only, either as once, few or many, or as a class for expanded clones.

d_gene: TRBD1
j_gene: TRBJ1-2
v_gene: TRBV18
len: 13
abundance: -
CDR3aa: CASSPGQGSGYTF
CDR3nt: TGTGCCAGCTCACCGGGACAGGGCAGTGGCTACACCTTC

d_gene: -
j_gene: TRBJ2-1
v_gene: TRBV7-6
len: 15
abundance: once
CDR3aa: CASSLGSQGYNEQFF
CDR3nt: TGTGCCAGCAGCTTAGGAAGCCAGGGATACAATGAGCAGTTCTTC

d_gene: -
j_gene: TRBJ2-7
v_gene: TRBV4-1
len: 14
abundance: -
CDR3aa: CASSHGLADYEQYF
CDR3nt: TGCGCCAGCAGCCATGGCCTGGCCGACTACGAGCAGTACTTC

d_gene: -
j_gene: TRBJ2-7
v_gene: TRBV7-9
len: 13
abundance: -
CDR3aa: CASSLFQGNEQYF
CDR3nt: TGTGCCAGCAGCCTATTCCAGGGGAACGAGCAGTACTTC

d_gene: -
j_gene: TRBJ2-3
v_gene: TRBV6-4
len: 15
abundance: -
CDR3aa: CASSVGLGPTDTQYF
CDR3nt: TGTGCCAGCAGTGTGGGACTGGGGCCAACAGATACGCAGTATTTT

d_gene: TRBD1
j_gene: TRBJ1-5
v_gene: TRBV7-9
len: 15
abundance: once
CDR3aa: CASSLAGTGDQPQHF
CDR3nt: TGTGCCAGCAGCTTAGCCGGGACAGGGGATCAGCCCCAGCATTTT

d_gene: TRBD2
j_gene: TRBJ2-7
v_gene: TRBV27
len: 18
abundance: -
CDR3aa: CASSGITSGRAPGGEQYF
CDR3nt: TGTGCCAGCAGCGGAATCACTAGCGGGAGGGCCCCTGGGGGGGAGCAGTACTTC

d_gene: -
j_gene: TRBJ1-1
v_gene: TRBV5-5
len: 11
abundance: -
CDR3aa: CASSQEIEAFF
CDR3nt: TGTGCCAGCAGCCAGGAAATTGAAGCTTTCTTT

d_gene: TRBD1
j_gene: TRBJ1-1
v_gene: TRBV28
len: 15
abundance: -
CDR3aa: CASRDGQGLNTEAFF
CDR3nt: TGTGCCAGCAGAGACGGACAGGGGCTGAACACTGAAGCTTTCTTT

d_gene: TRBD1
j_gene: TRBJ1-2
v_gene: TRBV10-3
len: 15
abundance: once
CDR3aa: CAISDSGQGLYGYTF
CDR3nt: TGTGCCATCAGTGATTCAGGACAGGGCCTCTATGGCTACACCTTC

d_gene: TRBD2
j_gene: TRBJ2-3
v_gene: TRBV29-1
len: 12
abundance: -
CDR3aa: CSSGLAGDTQYF
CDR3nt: TGCAGCTCGGGACTAGCGGGAGATACGCAGTATTTT

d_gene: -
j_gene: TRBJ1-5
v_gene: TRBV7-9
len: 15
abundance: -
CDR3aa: CASTSGSYSNQPQHF
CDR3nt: TGTGCCAGCACTTCAGGTAGTTATAGCAATCAGCCCCAGCATTTT

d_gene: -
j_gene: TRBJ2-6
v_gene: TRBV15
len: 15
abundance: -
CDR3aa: CATSIFESGANVLTF
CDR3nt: TGTGCCACCAGCATTTTTGAGTCTGGGGCCAACGTCCTGACTTTC

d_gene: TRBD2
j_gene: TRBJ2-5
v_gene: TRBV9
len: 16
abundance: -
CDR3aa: CASSPRLAGVGETQYF
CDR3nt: TGTGCCAGCAGCCCCAGACTAGCGGGAGTGGGGGAGACCCAGTACTTC

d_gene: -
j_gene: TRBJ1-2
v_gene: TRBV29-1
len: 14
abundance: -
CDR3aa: CSAGGEALNYGYTF
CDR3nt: TGCAGCGCCGGCGGGGAAGCCCTTAACTATGGCTACACCTTC

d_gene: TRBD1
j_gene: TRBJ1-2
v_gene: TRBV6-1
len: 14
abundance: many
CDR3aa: CASSSGTESYGYTF
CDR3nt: TGTGCCAGCAGCTCCGGGACAGAAAGTTATGGCTACACCTTC

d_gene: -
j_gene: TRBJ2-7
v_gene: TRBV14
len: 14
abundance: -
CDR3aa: CASSPGRGNYEQYF
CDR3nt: TGTGCCAGCAGCCCTGGGCGGGGAAACTACGAGCAGTACTTC

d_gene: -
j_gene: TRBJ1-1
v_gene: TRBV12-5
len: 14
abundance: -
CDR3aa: CASGLTALNTEAFF
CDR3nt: TGTGCTAGTGGTCTGACAGCCCTGAACACTGAAGCTTTCTTT

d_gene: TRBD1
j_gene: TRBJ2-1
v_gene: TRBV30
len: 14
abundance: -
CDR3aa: CAWQGASSYNEQFF
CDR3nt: TGTGCCTGGCAGGGGGCCAGTTCCTACAATGAGCAGTTCTTC

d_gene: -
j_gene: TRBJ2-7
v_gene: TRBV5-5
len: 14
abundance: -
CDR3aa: CASSPTGSSYEQYF
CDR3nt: TGTGCCAGCAGCCCGACGGGGAGCTCCTACGAGCAGTACTTC

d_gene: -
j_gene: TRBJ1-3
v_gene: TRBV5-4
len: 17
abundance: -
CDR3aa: CASSPGGRDRSGSTIYF
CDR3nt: TGTGCCAGCAGCCCGGGGGGCAGGGATCGCTCTGGAAGCACCATATATTTT

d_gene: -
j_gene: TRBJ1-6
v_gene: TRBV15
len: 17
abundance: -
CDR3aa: CATSRFNRARVHSPLHF
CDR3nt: TGTGCCACCAGCAGATTTAACAGGGCCAGGGTTCATTCACCCCTCCACTTT

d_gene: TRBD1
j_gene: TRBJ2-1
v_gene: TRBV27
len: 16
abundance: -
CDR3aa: CASSSAWTGAYNEQFF
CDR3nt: TGTGCCAGCAGTTCCGCCTGGACAGGGGCCTACAATGAGCAGTTCTTC

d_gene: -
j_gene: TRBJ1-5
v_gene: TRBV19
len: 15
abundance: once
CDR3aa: CASTGEPGENQPQHF
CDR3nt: TGTGCCAGTACGGGTGAACCCGGGGAGAATCAGCCCCAGCATTTT

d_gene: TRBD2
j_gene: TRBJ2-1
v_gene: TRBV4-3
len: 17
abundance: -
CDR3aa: CASSQMSRGSSYNEQFF
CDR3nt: TGCGCCAGCAGCCAAATGAGTCGCGGGAGCTCCTACAATGAGCAGTTCTTC

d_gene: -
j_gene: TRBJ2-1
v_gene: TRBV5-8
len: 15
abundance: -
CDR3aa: CASSFGPNEGDEQFF
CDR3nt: TGTGCCAGCAGCTTTGGACCGAACGAAGGGGATGAGCAGTTCTTC

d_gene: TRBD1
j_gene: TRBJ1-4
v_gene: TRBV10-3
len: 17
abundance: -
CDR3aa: CAISESTRQGINEKLFF
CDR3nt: TGTGCCATCAGTGAGTCGACACGACAGGGGATTAATGAAAAACTGTTTTTT

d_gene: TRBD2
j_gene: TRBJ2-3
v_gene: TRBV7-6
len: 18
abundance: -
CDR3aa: CASSPRSGGPPPRDTQYF
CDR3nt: TGTGCCAGCAGCCCCCGAAGCGGGGGCCCCCCCCCAAGGGATACGCAGTATTTT

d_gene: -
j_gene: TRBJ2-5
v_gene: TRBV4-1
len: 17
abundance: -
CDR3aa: CASSPGTRINPKETQYF
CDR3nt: TGCGCCAGCAGCCCTGGGACACGGATAAATCCCAAAGAGACCCAGTACTTC

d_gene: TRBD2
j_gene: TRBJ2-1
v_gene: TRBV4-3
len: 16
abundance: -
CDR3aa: CASSQGGGGPGNEQFF
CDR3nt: TGCGCCAGCAGCCAAGGGGGCGGGGGGCCAGGAAATGAGCAGTTCTTC

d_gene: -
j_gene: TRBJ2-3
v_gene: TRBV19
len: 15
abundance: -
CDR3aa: CASSSRDSSTDTQYF
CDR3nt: TGTGCCAGTAGTTCCCGGGACTCAAGCACAGATACGCAGTATTTT

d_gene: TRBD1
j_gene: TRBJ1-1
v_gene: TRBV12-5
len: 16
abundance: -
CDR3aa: CASGSPTGIMNTEAFF
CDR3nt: TGTGCTAGTGGTTCGCCGACAGGGATAATGAACACTGAAGCTTTCTTT

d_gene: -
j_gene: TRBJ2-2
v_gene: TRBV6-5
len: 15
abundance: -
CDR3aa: CASSTDSWNTGELFF
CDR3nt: TGTGCCAGCAGTACGGACAGTTGGAACACCGGGGAGCTGTTTTTT

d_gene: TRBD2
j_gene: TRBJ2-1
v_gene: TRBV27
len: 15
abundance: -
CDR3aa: CASSSGRVGGNEQFF
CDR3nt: TGTGCCAGCAGTTCCGGGAGGGTCGGGGGCAATGAGCAGTTCTTC

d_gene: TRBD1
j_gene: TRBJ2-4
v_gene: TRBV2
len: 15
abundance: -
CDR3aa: CASTRGQGIENIQYF
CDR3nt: TGTGCCAGCACCCGTGGACAGGGGATTGAAAACATTCAGTACTTC

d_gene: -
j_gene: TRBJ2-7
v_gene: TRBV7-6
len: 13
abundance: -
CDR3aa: CASSLASQAEQYF
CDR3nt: TGTGCCAGCAGCTTAGCTAGTCAAGCGGAGCAGTACTTC

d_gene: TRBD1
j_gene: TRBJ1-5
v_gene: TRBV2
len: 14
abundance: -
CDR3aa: CASSPTGGYQPQHF
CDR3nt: TGTGCCAGCAGTCCTACAGGGGGCTATCAGCCCCAGCATTTT

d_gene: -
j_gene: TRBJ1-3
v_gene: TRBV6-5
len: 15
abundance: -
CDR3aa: CASSPRRRGGNTIYF
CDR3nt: TGTGCCAGCAGCCCGCGCCGCAGGGGAGGAAACACCATATATTTT

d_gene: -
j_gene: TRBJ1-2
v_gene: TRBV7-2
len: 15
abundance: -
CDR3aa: CASRTALSLNYGYTF
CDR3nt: TGTGCCAGCAGGACTGCCCTCTCCCTCAACTATGGCTACACCTTC

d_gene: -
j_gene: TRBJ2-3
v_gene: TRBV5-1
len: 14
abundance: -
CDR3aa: CASSLNLARDTQYF
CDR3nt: TGCGCCAGCAGCTTGAACCTAGCGCGAGATACGCAGTATTTT

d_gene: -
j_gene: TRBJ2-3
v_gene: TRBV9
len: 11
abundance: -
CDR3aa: CASSATDTQYF
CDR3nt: TGTGCCAGCAGTGCGACAGATACGCAGTATTTT

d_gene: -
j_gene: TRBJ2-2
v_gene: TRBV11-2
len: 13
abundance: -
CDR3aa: CASSFLNTGELFF
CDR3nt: TGTGCCAGCAGCTTTCTGAACACCGGGGAGCTGTTTTTT